This TCR beta chain originates from a study of T-cell reconstitution after alpha-beta-depleted transplantation in children. Library preparation (for TCRbeta) was performed with unique molecular identifiers. TCRdb recomputed calls from the PCR reads with MiXCR, one row per CDR3 protein. Found here are a few hundred thousand distinct CDR3 sequences, around 9.1% of them singletons; the top ten hold around 7.5%. A remark on this clonotype: This sequence may be a read error, since a much larger clone differs from it by one base.

This specimen was PBMCs, taken before TCRalphabeta/CD19-depleted stem cell transplant. The TCR comes from a boy less than two years old with acute myeloid leukemia, due to receive a stem cell transplant.

The CDR3 nucleotides read TGTGCCAGCAGTTCGCGACTAGCGAGCGAGCAGTACTTC. Its translation is CASSSRLASEQYF. The J gene is TRBJ2-7, the V gene TRBV12-3 or TRBV12-4; 8 bases fit TRBD2. With 4 bases clipped from V and 6 bases from J, the junction kept 5 bases outside the gene matches. The CDR3 length is 13 residues.